The sequence of this T cell receptor beta chain was determined in a study of blood T cell repertoires in COVID-19. Study as a whole: Acute and convalescent COVID-19 samples came from the United States, Italy and Spain.

Authors' data handling: Estimation of nucleated cell counts relied on the amplification of reference gene primers. Data came from immunoSEQ multiplex PCR; TCRdb stores just in-frame clones and leaves some out. The DNA was the basis for D and trimming; V, J and clone size are from that table. The sample holds approximately 190,000 clones, 86% seen once. This CDR3 has 16 amino acids. Germline-derived CDR1 and CDR2 are SEHNR and FQNEAQ (reference sequence). With V trimmed by 7 bases and J by 2 bases, 13 bases remained unmatched. Sequencing was performed on PBMCs or T cells enriched from blood (not recorded which). The V gene is TRBV7-9, the J gene TRBJ1-2; 7 bases match TRBD1. The receptor was derived from a woman aged 40-49 years in a cohort exposed to, infected with or recovered from COVID-19 (not recorded which). Here the CDR3 reads CASTSPPDRVNYGYTF. The CDR3 nucleotides read TGTGCCAGCACAAGCCCGCCCGACAGGGTAAACTATGGCTACACCTTC.